This passage covers 11 T cell receptor beta chains from one sample sequenced in a study of T cells in Graves' hyperthyroidism and ophthalmopathy. RNA transcripts provided the source from which TCR beta CDR3 regions were amplified. The HTBI set primed first-round TCR CDR3 RT-PCR. TCRdb reanalysed the multiplex PCR reads using MiXCR and keeps one entry per CDR3 protein. Of around 600,000 distinct CDR3 sequences in the sample, around 15% were seen once. The sequenced sample consisted of blood. The receptors come from a woman between 45 and 65 years old with Graves' ophthalmopathy.

This rearrangement joins TRBV19 to TRBJ2-3; D gene ambiguous. The germline gives CDR1 LNHDA, CDR2 SQIVND (reference sequence). Trimming shortened V by 5 bases and J by 4 bases, and 16 bases separated the two germline ends. This CDR3 has 15 residues. The CDR3 loop reads CASSALTTLSDTQYF. The CDR3 region has the DNA TGTGCCAGTAGTGCCCTTACCACGCTATCAGATACGCAGTATTTT.

This clonotype was observed many times. The CDR3 sequence: CAISERDRGPYEQYF. In DNA, the CDR3 is TGTGCCATCAGTGAGAGGGACAGGGGGCCCTACGAGCAGTACTTC. V usage is TRBV10-3 and J usage is TRBJ2-7; 12 bases are a match to TRBD1. The CDR3 totals 15 residues. Germline loops: CDR1 ENHRY, CDR2 SYGVKD. Trimming at V came to 2 bases and at J to 2 bases, leaving 1 base not matched to a gene.

This clonotype was observed at least ten times. The chain is built from TRBV30 and TRBJ2-1; D remains ambiguous. With 4 bases removed from V and 9 bases from J, the gap between germline ends came to 10 bases. The germline gives CDR1 GTSNPN, CDR2 SVGIG (reference sequence). This CDR3 region has 11 residues. The CDR3 coding sequence is TGTGCCTGGATGAGCCGTCTTGAGCAGTTCTTC. This translates into CAWMSRLEQFF.

The table lists this clonotype with a few counts. The chain carries TRBV6-2 or TRBV6-3 and TRBJ1-1; D perhaps matches TRBD1 (6 bases). V was cut by 6 bases and J by 2 bases, with 16 bases left in between. The CDR3 extends over 15 amino acids. Germline lookup yields CDR1 MNHEY and CDR2 SVGEGT. The CDR3 is CASRPNRGGNTEAFF. CDR3 DNA sequence: TGTGCCAGCAGACCCAATAGGGGGGGCAACACTGAAGCTTTCTTT.

The DNA for the CDR3 is TGTGCCAGCAGGAGAGCCGGACGGGGCTACACCTTC. It specifies CASRRAGRGYTF. V usage is TRBV12-3 or TRBV12-4 and J usage is TRBJ1-2; no firm D call. The CDR3 has 12 amino acids. Deletions cut 6 bases from V and 8 bases from J, with 13 bases between.

There are a few counts of this clonotype. The rearrangement joins TRBV7-8 to TRBJ2-7; 14 bases are shared with TRBD2. V lost 1 base, J lost 6 bases, and 8 bases stayed unmatched. There are 17 residues in the CDR3. Germline CDR1 is SGHVS and CDR2 is FQNEAQ. This chain's CDR3 is CASSLVGTSGSVGEQYF. Written as DNA, the CDR3 is TGTGCCAGCAGCTTAGTAGGGACTAGCGGGAGCGTGGGCGAGCAGTACTTC. The whole variable domain, filled in from reference TRBV7-8 and TRBJ2-7, reads GAGVSQSPRYKVAKRGQDVALRCDPISGHVSLFWYQQALGQGPEFLTYFQNEAQLDKSGLPSDRFFAERPEGSVSTLKIQRTQQEDSAVYLCASSLVGTSGSVGEQYFGPGTRLTVT.

This clonotype was observed a handful of times. This chain connects TRBV20-1 to TRBJ2-2, with D maybe TRBD2 (6 bases). V was trimmed by 3 bases and J by 2 bases, leaving 16 bases between them. CDR3 length: 16 residues. Germline-derived CDR1 and CDR2 are DFQATT and SNEGSKA (reference sequence). The CDR3 protein is CSASPSAILNTGELFF. Written as DNA, the CDR3 is TGCAGTGCTAGTCCTAGCGCGATACTAAACACCGGGGAGCTGTTTTTT.

There are many counts of this clonotype. The gene calls are TRBV20-1 and TRBJ2-7, with a weak D call TRBD2 (6 bases). Trimming took 5 bases from V and 2 from J, leaving 16 bases between them. The CDR3 has 14 amino acids. Looked up from germline, CDR1 is DFQATT and CDR2 is SNEGSKA (reference sequence). The CDR3 DNA sequence: TGCAGTGCTGCCGGGACTCACGTAACCTACGAGCAGTACTTC. It yields the protein CSAAGTHVTYEQYF.

The table lists this clonotype with many counts. This sequence joins TRBV7-9 and TRBJ2-1; no firm D call. Germline V gives CDR1 SEHNR, CDR2 FQNEAQ (reference sequence). V shed 4 bases and J shed 4 bases, with 8 bases lying between them. The CDR3 contains 13 residues. The CDR3 protein is CASSSLLYNEQFF. For the CDR3, the DNA is TGTGCCAGCAGCTCCCTGCTGTACAATGAGCAGTTCTTC.

This clonotype occurred many times. The CDR3 sequence is CASSSWVSTGELFF. For the CDR3, the DNA is TGTGCCAGCAGCAGCTGGGTTAGCACCGGGGAGCTGTTTTTT. The V call is TRBV7-2, the J call TRBJ2-2; no definite D call. V lost 5 bases and J lost 4, with 11 bases in between. The CDR3 loop spans 14 amino acids. The germline gives CDR1 SGHTA, CDR2 FQGNSA.

This chain links TRBV12-3 or TRBV12-4 with TRBJ2-7; 12 positions agree with TRBD2. The CDR3 length is 17 residues. The ends lost 3 bases at V and 0 bases at J; junction bases unmatched: 6. The CDR3 DNA is TGTGCCAGCAGTTTCTCTAGCGGGAGGGCCAGCTCCTACGAGCAGTACTTC. This gives the protein CASSFSSGRASSYEQYF.